The entry that follows covers one T cell receptor (beta chain) sequence. Its antigen remains undetermined. No base qualities exist here, and no much larger clone lies one base off it. The library was generated by RT-PCR. Sequencing relied on a NextSeq 550. The public reads were quality trimmed at Q25 with fastp and then assembled into clones with MiXCR by TCRdb, keeping productive beta chains. Identical CDR3 protein sequences are pooled into one entry, listed with their most common genes and DNA. The sample table lists 920,000 or so distinct CDR3 sequences, about a sixth of them with a count of one. Of the sample, roughly 6.4% is held by the ten largest clones. Looking up the germline V gene (reference sequence) yields CDR1 LGHDT and CDR2 YNNKEL. The CDR3 measures 15 amino acids from cysteine to phenylalanine. Only the CDR3 region is kept as DNA, spanning 45 bases read in frame from base 1. After removal of 5 bases from V and 9 bases from J, the junction retains 10 bases not matched to a gene.

The sample comes from a study of patients and donors after allogeneic stem cell transplantation (dated by TCRdb to between 2020 and 2021). The origin of this receptor is a human donor who was either an allogeneic HSCT recipient or a stem cell or donor lymphocyte infusion donor (not recorded which). It is not recorded whose cells these are; they may come from a transplant donor. The source material was blood, either unsorted or a sorted T cell fraction (not recorded which). The rearranged chain carries TRBV3-1 and TRBJ2-7, with 13 bases in between that match TRBD2. The CDR3 region has the sequence CASSAQLAGGRRQYF. The sequenced DNA is TGTGCCAGCAGCGCGCAACTAGCGGGAGGGAGGCGGCAGTACTTC.